Below are 22 T cell receptor beta chains sequenced from a single sample in a study of blood T cell repertoires in COVID-19. Sequencing was performed with immunoSEQ multiplex PCR; in TCRdb, only in-frame clones are kept and a portion is missing. Of approximately 470,000 clones listed, approximately 90% are singletons. The specimen sequenced was PBMCs or T cells enriched from blood (not recorded which). These TCRs come from a woman between 18 and 30 years old who had recovered from COVID-19.

The chain employs TRBV2 and TRBJ1-2; TRBD1 is a possible D gene (5 bases). Germline CDR1 is SNHLY and CDR2 is FYNNEI. V lost 6 bases and J lost 8, with 19 bases in between. CDR3 length: 14 amino acids. The CDR3 loop is CASRWDFHPRGYTF. The CDR3 DNA is TGTGCCAGCAGATGGGACTTCCACCCGAGGGGCTACACCTTC.

V is TRBV3-1 (or the pseudogene TRBV3-2) and J is TRBJ2-1; the match to TRBD1 covers 9 bases. CDR1 LGHDT and CDR2 YNNKEL come from the germline V gene (reference sequence). J lost 5 bases, V lost 1 base, and 0 bases had no gene match. The CDR3 consists of 14 residues. The CDR3 region is CASSQGTGDNEQFF. In DNA form, the CDR3 reads TGTGCCAGCAGCCAAGGGACAGGGGACAATGAGCAGTTCTTC.

The genes are TRBV5-4 and TRBJ1-3, with D unresolved. CDR1 and CDR2 from the germline V gene are SGHNT and YYREEE (reference sequence). The germline V and J ends were trimmed by 4 bases and 2 bases, with 10 bases remaining between them. The CDR3 covers 14 residues. The CDR3 sequence: CASSSGGPGNTIYF. DNA for the CDR3: TGTGCCAGCAGCAGCGGAGGCCCTGGAAACACCATATATTTT.

The rearrangement uses TRBV28 and TRBJ1-4; a possible D gene is TRBD1 (5 bases). Germline V gene sequence: CDR1 MDHEN, CDR2 SYDVKM. The CDR3 loop spans 14 amino acids. V lost 3 bases and J 4 bases, leaving 9 bases between the germline ends. The CDR3 bases are TGTGCCAGCAGTTTCTCCAGGGATAATGAAAAACTGTTTTTT. Its translation: CASSFSRDNEKLFF.

This sequence joins TRBV6-5 and TRBJ2-5; 8 bases map to TRBD2. The CDR3 consists of 13 residues. Trimming at V came to 6 bases and at J to 5 bases, leaving 5 bases not matched to a gene. CDR1 is MNHEY, CDR2 SVGAGI, per germline. The CDR3: CASRLPGGETQYF. In DNA, the CDR3 is TGTGCCAGCAGGTTACCGGGGGGGGAGACCCAGTACTTC.

This chain uses TRBV11-2 with TRBJ2-7, with 8 positions matching TRBD1. Unmatched junction bases numbered 11, after V lost 5 bases and J lost 5 bases. Germline CDR1 and CDR2: SGHAT and FQNNGV. The CDR3 consists of 15 residues. Here the CDR3 reads CASSLSQGGGDEQYF. In nucleotides, the CDR3 is TGTGCCAGCAGCCTCTCACAGGGGGGAGGAGACGAGCAGTACTTC.

The chain couples TRBV3-1 (or the pseudogene TRBV3-2) to TRBJ2-2; a possible D gene is TRBD2 (6 bases). From germline, CDR1 is LGHDT and CDR2 YNNKEL (reference sequence). V was cut by 4 bases and J by 7 bases, with 13 bases left in between. The CDR3 loop spans 14 amino acids. The CDR3: CASSPGLSFGELFF. DNA for the CDR3: TGTGCCAGCAGCCCGGGACTTTCATTCGGGGAGCTGTTTTTT.

The CDR3 loop reads CASSSGGSLKTQYF. Written as DNA, the CDR3 is TGTGCCAGCAGCTCAGGGGGTAGCCTGAAGACCCAGTACTTC. The rearrangement uses TRBV7-3 and TRBJ2-5, with TRBD1 matching over 7 bases. This CDR3 has 14 amino acids. CDR1 and CDR2 (germline): SGHTA, FQGTGA. The V gene end was trimmed by 4 bases and the J gene end by 6 bases; junction bases not matched to a gene: 8.

This chain connects TRBV12-5 to TRBJ1-1; D is ambiguous. V was pared by 1 base and J by 7 bases, with 4 bases between. CDR3 length: 11 residues. The V gene's germline CDR1 is LGHNT and CDR2 FRNRAP. The DNA of the CDR3 is TGTGCTAGTGGTTTGGGAGTTGAAGCTTTCTTT. Protein product: CASGLGVEAFF.

The gene calls are TRBV18 and TRBJ2-7, with D possibly TRBD1 on 7 matching bases. The V end was cut by 1 base, the J end by 5 bases, with 12 bases between. This CDR3 region has 14 residues. Germline values: CDR1 KGHSH, CDR2 LQKENI. CDR3 coding DNA: TGTGCCAGCTCACCACGAACAGGGGAGGACGAGCAGTACTTC. This translates into CASSPRTGEDEQYF.

The V and J genes are TRBV2 and TRBJ1-2; tentative D call: TRBD1 (6 bases). The CDR3 runs 15 residues. Trimming cost V 4 bases and J 4 bases, with 16 bases left between them. CDR1 is SNHLY and CDR2 is FYNNEI in the germline V gene. The CDR3 loop reads CASSVQQGSFYGYTF. The CDR3 DNA reads TGTGCCAGCAGTGTGCAACAGGGCTCTTTCTATGGCTACACCTTC.

V is TRBV7-2 and J is TRBJ1-1; 8 bases align to TRBD1. Germline values: CDR1 SGHTA, CDR2 FQGNSA. The CDR3 runs to 14 residues. Trimming took 5 bases from V and 3 from J; bases not matched to a gene: 5. The CDR3 sequence is CASSPQTGDTEAFF. Written as DNA, the CDR3 is TGTGCCAGCAGCCCTCAGACAGGGGACACTGAAGCTTTCTTT.

The chain has TRBV3-1 (or the pseudogene TRBV3-2) and TRBJ1-2; 7 bases align to TRBD1. The CDR3 sequence is 14 residues long. Germline assignment: CDR1 LGHDT and CDR2 YNNKEL (reference sequence). V was pared by 1 base and J by 8 bases, with 7 bases of the junction left unmatched. The CDR3 region is CASSQAWDSRGYTF. The CDR3 coding sequence is TGTGCCAGCAGCCAAGCTTGGGACAGCCGGGGCTACACCTTC.

J is TRBJ2-7 and V is TRBV5-4, with TRBD2 matching 11 bases. Trimming removed 4 bases from V and 3 bases from J; junction bases left unmatched: 3. There are 14 residues in the CDR3. Germline CDR1 SGHNT, CDR2 YYREEE (reference sequence). The CDR3 sequence is CASSKTSGVYEQYF. As DNA, the CDR3 is TGTGCCAGCAGCAAGACTAGCGGGGTCTACGAGCAGTACTTC.

The V gene is TRBV27, the J gene TRBJ1-5, with 8 bases aligning to TRBD1. Trimming at V came to 5 bases and at J to 5 bases, leaving 11 bases not matched to a gene. CDR1 and CDR2 from the germline V gene are MNHEY and SMNVEV (reference sequence). The CDR3 spans 16 residues. The CDR3 DNA is TGTGCCAGCAGTCCGATTACAGGGGGTGGGTATCAGCCCCAGCATTTT. Translated: CASSPITGGGYQPQHF.

The CDR3 here is CASSPTPGVDTDTQYF. The CDR3 DNA follows: TGTGCCAGCAGTCCCACCCCGGGGGTCGACACAGATACGCAGTATTTT. J is TRBJ2-3 and V is TRBV7-9; a possible D gene is TRBD2 (6 bases). The CDR3 contains 16 residues. Deletions cut 6 bases from V and 2 bases from J, with 18 bases between. Germline loops: CDR1 SEHNR, CDR2 FQNEAQ (reference sequence).

This sequence joins TRBV19 and TRBJ1-1, with D perhaps matching TRBD1 (6 bases). The germline CDR1 and CDR2 sequences are LNHDA and SQIVND (reference sequence). V lost 5 bases, J lost 5 bases, and 12 bases lay in between. The CDR3 extends over 13 amino acids. The CDR3 loop reads CASSLRGGTEAFF. Written as DNA, the CDR3 is TGTGCCAGTAGTCTTAGAGGGGGAACTGAAGCTTTCTTT.

The CDR3, as DNA: TGTGCCAGCAGTGAAGGTCAGAATAATTCACCCCTCCACTTT. Translated: CASSEGQNNSPLHF. This chain uses TRBV2 with TRBJ1-6; D gene ambiguous. V lost 1 base and J 5 bases, leaving 6 bases between the germline ends. CDR1 is SNHLY and CDR2 is FYNNEI in the germline V gene. This CDR3 has 14 amino acids.

The chain recombines TRBV24-1 with TRBJ2-3, with TRBD2 matching 8 bases. The germline CDR1 and CDR2 sequences are KGHDR and SFDVKD. The CDR3 sequence is 16 residues long. Losses at the gene ends were 4 bases for V and 4 bases for J; bases not matched to a gene: 9. The DNA for the CDR3 is TGTGCCACCAGTGACTCCGGGACTAGAACGTCAGATACGCAGTATTTT. Translating gives CATSDSGTRTSDTQYF.

The V and J genes are TRBV4-1 and TRBJ2-7, with D possibly being TRBD1 (6 bases). The CDR3 extends over 14 amino acids. Trimming shortened V by 5 bases and J by 2 bases, and 13 bases separated the two germline ends. Germline loops: CDR1 MGHRA, CDR2 YSYEKL. The CDR3, as DNA: TGCGCCAGCAGCTACCGGACAGAAGCCTACGAGCAGTACTTC. This gives the protein CASSYRTEAYEQYF.

The V call is TRBV7-2, the J call TRBJ1-6, with no clear D. Trimming left V 4 bases short and J 7 bases short, with 11 bases between. Germline CDR1 SGHTA, CDR2 FQGNSA. The length of the CDR3 is 14 residues. The chain's CDR3 is CASSWALLNSPLHF. As DNA, the CDR3 is TGTGCCAGCAGCTGGGCGCTGTTGAATTCACCCCTCCACTTT.

On this clone itself: One end of the junction does not line up with germline, which may come from a read error. The gene calls are TRBV7-9 and TRBJ1-2; D is unresolved. The CDR3 loop spans 12 amino acids. The germline gives CDR1 SEHNR, CDR2 FQNEAQ (reference sequence). The CDR3 protein is CASSVAGGGYTF. CDR3 coding DNA: TGTGCCAGCAGCGTAGCGGGAGGGGGCTACACCTTC.